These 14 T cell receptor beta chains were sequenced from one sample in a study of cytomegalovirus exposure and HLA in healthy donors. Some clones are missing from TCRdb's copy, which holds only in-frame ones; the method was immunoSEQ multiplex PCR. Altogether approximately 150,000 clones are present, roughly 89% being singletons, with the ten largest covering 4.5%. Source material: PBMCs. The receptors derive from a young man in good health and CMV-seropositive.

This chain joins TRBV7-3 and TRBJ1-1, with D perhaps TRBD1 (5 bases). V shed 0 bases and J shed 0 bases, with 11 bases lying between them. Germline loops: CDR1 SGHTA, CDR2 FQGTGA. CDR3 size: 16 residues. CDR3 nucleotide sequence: TGTGCCAGCAGCTTAACTTCAGACAGTATGAACACTGAAGCTTTCTTT. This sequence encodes CASSLTSDSMNTEAFF.

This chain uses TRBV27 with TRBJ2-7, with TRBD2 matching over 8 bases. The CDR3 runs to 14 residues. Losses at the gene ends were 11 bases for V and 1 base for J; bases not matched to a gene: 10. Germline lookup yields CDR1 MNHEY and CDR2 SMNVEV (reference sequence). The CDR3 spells CAVRRRGASYEQYF. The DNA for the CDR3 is TGTGCCGTCCGCAGGCGGGGGGCGTCCTACGAGCAGTACTTC.

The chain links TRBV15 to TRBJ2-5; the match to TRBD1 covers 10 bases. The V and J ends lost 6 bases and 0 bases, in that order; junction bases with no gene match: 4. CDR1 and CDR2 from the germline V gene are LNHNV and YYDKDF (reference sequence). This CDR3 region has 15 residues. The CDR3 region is CATSQDRGYQETQYF. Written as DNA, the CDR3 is TGTGCCACCAGTCAGGACAGGGGGTACCAAGAGACCCAGTACTTC.

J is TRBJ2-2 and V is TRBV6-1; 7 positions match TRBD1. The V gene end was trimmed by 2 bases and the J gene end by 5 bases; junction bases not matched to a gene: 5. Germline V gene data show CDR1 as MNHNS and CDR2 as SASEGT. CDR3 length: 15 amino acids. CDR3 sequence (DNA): TGTGCCAGCAGTGAAACGACAGGGTTGACCGGGGAGCTGTTTTTT. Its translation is CASSETTGLTGELFF.

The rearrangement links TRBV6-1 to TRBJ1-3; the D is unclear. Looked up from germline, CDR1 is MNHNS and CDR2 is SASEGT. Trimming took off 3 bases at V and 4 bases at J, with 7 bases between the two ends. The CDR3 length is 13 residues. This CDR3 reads CASSERHGNTIYF. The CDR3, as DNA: TGTGCCAGCAGTGAGCGACACGGAAACACCATATATTTT.

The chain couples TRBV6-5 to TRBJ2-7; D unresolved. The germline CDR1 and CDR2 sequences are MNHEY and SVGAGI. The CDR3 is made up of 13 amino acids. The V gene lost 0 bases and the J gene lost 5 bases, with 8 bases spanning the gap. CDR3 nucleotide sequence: TGTGCCAGCAGTTACTCGGAGACGAACGAGCAGTACTTC. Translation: CASSYSETNEQYF.

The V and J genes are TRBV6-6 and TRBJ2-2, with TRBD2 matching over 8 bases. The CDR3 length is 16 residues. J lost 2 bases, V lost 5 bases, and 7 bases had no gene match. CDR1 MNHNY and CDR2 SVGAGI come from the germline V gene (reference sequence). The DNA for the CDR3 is TGTGCCAGCAGTGCAACCGGGACTAGTAACACCGGGGAGCTGTTTTTT. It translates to CASSATGTSNTGELFF.

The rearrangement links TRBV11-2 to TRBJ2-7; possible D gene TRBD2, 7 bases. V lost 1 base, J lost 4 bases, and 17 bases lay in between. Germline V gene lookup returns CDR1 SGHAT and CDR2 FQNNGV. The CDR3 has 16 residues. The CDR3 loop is CASSLGPKGGDYEQYF. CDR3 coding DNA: TGTGCCAGCAGCTTAGGTCCCAAGGGGGGGGATTACGAGCAGTACTTC. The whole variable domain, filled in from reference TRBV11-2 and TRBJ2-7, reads EAGVAQSPRYKIIEKRQSVAFWCNPISGHATLYWYQQILGQGPKLLIQFQNNGVVDDSQLPKDRFSAERLKGVDSTLKIQPAKLEDSAVYLCASSLGPKGGDYEQYFGPGTRLTVT.

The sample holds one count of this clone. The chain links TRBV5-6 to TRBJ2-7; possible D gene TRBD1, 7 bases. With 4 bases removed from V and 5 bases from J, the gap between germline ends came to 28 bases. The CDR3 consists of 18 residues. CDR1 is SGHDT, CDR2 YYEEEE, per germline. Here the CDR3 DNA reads TGTGCCAGCAGCCCTCTGGGATCTTTCGGAGGGGGCATGGACGAGCAGTACTTC. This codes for CASSPLGSFGGGMDEQYF.

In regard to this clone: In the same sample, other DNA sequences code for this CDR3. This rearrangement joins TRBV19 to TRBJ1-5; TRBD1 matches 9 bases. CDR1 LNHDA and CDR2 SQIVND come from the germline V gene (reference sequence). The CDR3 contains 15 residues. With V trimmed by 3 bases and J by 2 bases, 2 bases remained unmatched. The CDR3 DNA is TGTGCCAGTAGTATGGGACAGGGTGGCAATCAGCCCCAGCATTTT. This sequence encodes CASSMGQGGNQPQHF.

DNA of the CDR3: TGTGCCAGCAGCCGGACTAGCGGGAGCACAGATACGCAGTATTTT. Translation: CASSRTSGSTDTQYF. The V and J genes are TRBV4-2 and TRBJ2-3, with 11 bases that match TRBD2. Per the germline V gene, CDR1 is LGHNA and CDR2 is YNFKEQ. J gave up 0 bases and V 4 bases, and 0 bases lay outside the gene matches. The CDR3 runs to 15 residues.

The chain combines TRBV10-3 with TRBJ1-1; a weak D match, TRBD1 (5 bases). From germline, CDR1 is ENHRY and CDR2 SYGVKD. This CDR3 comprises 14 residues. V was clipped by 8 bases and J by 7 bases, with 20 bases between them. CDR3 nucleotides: TGTGCCATCTGCGGAGGAGGGGCTTTCAGTGAAGCTTTCTTT. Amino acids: CAICGGGAFSEAFF.

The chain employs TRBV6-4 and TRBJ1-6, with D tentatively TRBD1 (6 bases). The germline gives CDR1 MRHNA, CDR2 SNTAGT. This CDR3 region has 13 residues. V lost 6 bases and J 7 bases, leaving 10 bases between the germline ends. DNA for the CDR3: TGTGCCAGCAGGGGGGCAGTGAATTCACCCCTCCACTTT. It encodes CASRGAVNSPLHF.

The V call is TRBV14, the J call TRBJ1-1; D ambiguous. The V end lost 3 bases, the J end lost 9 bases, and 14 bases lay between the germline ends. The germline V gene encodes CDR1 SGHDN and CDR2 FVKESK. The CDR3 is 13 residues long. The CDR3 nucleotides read TGTGCCAGCAGCCACGACCGAGGGTACCAAGCTTTCTTT. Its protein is CASSHDRGYQAFF.